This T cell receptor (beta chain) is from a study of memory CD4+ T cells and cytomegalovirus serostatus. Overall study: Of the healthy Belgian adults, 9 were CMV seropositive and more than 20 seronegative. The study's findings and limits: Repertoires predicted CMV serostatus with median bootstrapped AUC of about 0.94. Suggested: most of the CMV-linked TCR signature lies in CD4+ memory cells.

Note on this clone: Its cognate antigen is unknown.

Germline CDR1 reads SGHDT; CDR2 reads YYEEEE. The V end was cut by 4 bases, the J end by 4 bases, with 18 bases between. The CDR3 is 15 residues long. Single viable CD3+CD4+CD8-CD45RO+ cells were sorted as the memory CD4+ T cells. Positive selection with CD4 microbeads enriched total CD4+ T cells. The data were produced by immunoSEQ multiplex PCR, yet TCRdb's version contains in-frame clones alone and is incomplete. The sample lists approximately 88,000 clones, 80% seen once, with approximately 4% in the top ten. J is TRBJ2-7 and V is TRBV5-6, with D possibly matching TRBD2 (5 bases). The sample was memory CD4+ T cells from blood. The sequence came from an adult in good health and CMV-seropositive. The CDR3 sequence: CASSNGLLNSYEQYF. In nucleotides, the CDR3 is TGTGCCAGCAGCAACGGACTCCTAAATTCTTACGAGCAGTACTTC.